The 13 T cell receptor beta chains given below trace back to one sample, sequenced in a study of cytomegalovirus exposure and HLA in healthy donors. PCR used 60 Vbeta primers and 13 Jbeta primers. Clones were read by immunoSEQ multiplex PCR, and TCRdb kept only the in-frame ones, dropping some. The sample carries some 110,000 clones, around three quarters recorded once. Source material: PBMCs. These receptors were obtained from a woman aged 50 to 60 in good health and CMV-seropositive.

The chain employs TRBV11-2 and TRBJ2-7; perhaps TRBD1 as D (6 bases). V dropped 0 bases and J dropped 4 bases, with 16 bases sitting between them. CDR3 length: 16 residues. The V gene's germline CDR1 is SGHAT and CDR2 FQNNGV. CDR3 region: CASSLDQGYIPYEQYF. CDR3 bases: TGTGCCAGCAGCTTAGATCAGGGGTATATCCCGTACGAGCAGTACTTC.

The chain links TRBV7-8 to TRBJ2-3; D is uncertain. Germline values: CDR1 SGHVS, CDR2 FQNEAQ. V was shortened by 0 bases and J by 2 bases, with 18 bases between the two germline ends. The CDR3 runs to 18 residues. CDR3 nucleotides: TGTGCCAGCAGCTTAGCGCGCGCTTCACTTACCGACACAGATACGCAGTATTTT. Its translation: CASSLARASLTDTDTQYF.

This chain uses TRBV28 with TRBJ1-2; D unclear. The CDR3 consists of 14 residues. Germline CDR1 is MDHEN and CDR2 is SYDVKM. Trimming removed 2 bases at V and 7 bases at J, with 14 bases between. The CDR3 sequence: CASSLDPRRFGYTF. The CDR3 DNA sequence: TGTGCCAGCAGTTTAGACCCTCGGAGGTTTGGCTACACCTTC.

The rearrangement joins TRBV2 to TRBJ1-5; D unclear. Germline V CDR1 and CDR2: SNHLY, FYNNEI. Trimming stripped 0 bases from V and 5 bases from J, with 8 bases between. The CDR3 length is 14 residues. Written as DNA, the CDR3 is TGTGCCAGCAGTGAAGCGCTCGGAGATCAGCCCCAGCATTTT. Translating it yields CASSEALGDQPQHF.

The V and J genes are TRBV2 and TRBJ1-6; a weak D match, TRBD1 (6 bases). The V end was cut by 5 bases, the J end by 14 bases, with 22 bases between. CDR3 length equals 15 residues. Germline CDR1 and CDR2: SNHLY and FYNNEI. The CDR3 reads CASSRTEHLGGALHF. The CDR3 DNA follows: TGTGCCAGCAGTCGGACAGAACACTTAGGTGGGGCCCTCCACTTT.

The chain has TRBV16 and TRBJ1-5; TRBD1 is a possible D gene (6 bases). CDR3 length equals 15 residues. V dropped 0 bases and J dropped 7 bases, with 13 bases sitting between them. Germline lookup yields CDR1 KGHSY and CDR2 FQNENV. In DNA form, the CDR3 reads TGTGCCAGCAGCCAATCGGGGGGGCCGCGACAGCCCCAGCATTTT. Its protein is CASSQSGGPRQPQHF.

This clone appeared a single time. The rearrangement joins TRBV4-2 to TRBJ2-1, with no clear D. V was cut by 0 bases and J by 8 bases, with 14 bases left in between. The germline V gene encodes CDR1 LGHNA and CDR2 YNFKEQ. This CDR3 spans 15 amino acids. CDR3 protein: CASSQDWLTTDEQFF. In DNA form, the CDR3 reads TGTGCCAGCAGCCAAGATTGGCTCACTACCGATGAGCAGTTCTTC.

The chain has TRBV7-6 and TRBJ2-7; 8 nucleotides agree with TRBD2. Trimming at V came to 4 bases and at J to 3 bases, leaving 8 bases not matched to a gene. The V gene's germline CDR1 is SGHVS and CDR2 FNYEAQ. CDR3 length equals 15 residues. The CDR3 region has the DNA TGTGCCAGCAGCTCCCCGGGGGGGGCAGGCTACGAGCAGTACTTC. Protein product: CASSSPGGAGYEQYF.

The V and J genes are TRBV19 and TRBJ1-5; D possibly corresponds to TRBD1 (5 bases). The germline V gene encodes CDR1 LNHDA and CDR2 SQIVND (reference sequence). V was pared by 11 bases and J by 7 bases, with 18 bases between. The CDR3 totals 13 residues. The CDR3 loop reads CAGAGRRDQPQHF. Here the CDR3 DNA reads TGTGCCGGGGCGGGCAGGCGGGACCAGCCCCAGCATTTT.

The chain joins TRBV4-1 to TRBJ2-1; 9 bases match TRBD2. Per the germline V gene, CDR1 is MGHRA and CDR2 is YSYEKL. V trimming: 4 bases; J trimming: 4 bases; junction bases outside the gene matches: 11. This CDR3 is built from 17 residues. The CDR3 here is CASSLNPGTSSYNEQFF. The CDR3 DNA sequence: TGCGCCAGCAGCCTTAACCCTGGGACTAGCTCATACAATGAGCAGTTCTTC.

The sample holds many counts of this clone. The chain uses TRBV18 and TRBJ2-1; a weak D match, TRBD2 (6 bases). There are 15 residues in the CDR3. The germline gives CDR1 KGHSH, CDR2 LQKENI. Trimming took 2 bases from V and 4 from J, leaving 12 bases between them. In DNA form, the CDR3 reads TGTGCCAGCTCACCAATGCGGGGTGGGTACAATGAGCAGTTCTTC. Translation gives CASSPMRGGYNEQFF. The full variable domain, its missing parts supplied by reference TRBV18 and TRBJ2-1, is NAGVMQNPRHLVRRRGQEARLRCSPMKGHSHVYWYRQLPEEGLKFMVYLQKENIIDESGMPKERFSAEFPKEGPSILRIQQVVRGDSAAYFCASSPMRGGYNEQFFGPGTRLTVL.

This clone has only one observation. This sequence joins TRBV19 and TRBJ2-5; 11 nucleotides line up with TRBD2. The CDR3 runs to 14 residues. Per the germline V gene, CDR1 is LNHDA and CDR2 is SQIVND (reference sequence). V was pared by 2 bases and J by 7 bases, with 3 bases of the junction left unmatched. Written as DNA, the CDR3 is TGTGCCAGTAGTATAAGCCTAGCGGGGGGGACCCAGTACTTC. Its translation: CASSISLAGGTQYF.

Turning to this clone: The germline gene is not matched at one end of the junction; a read error may be the cause. The chain has TRBV7-9 and TRBJ1-4; no clear D. In germline, CDR1 is SEHNR, CDR2 FQNEAQ (reference sequence). This CDR3 spans 12 amino acids. The CDR3: CSSSHQRGKLFF. The CDR3 bases are TGTTCCAGCAGCCACCAGAGAGGGAAACTGTTTTTT.